This T cell receptor beta chain was retrieved from a study of T cells after posttransplantation cyclophosphamide. Libraries were prepared by immunoSEQ multiplex PCR; TCRdb keeps only in-frame clonotypes and omits some of them. The table shows about 53,000 clones, with about 86% occurring only once. V was trimmed by 4 bases and J by 7 bases, leaving 5 bases between them. Germline CDR1 and CDR2: ENHRY and SYGVKD. The CDR3 runs to 11 residues. The chain recombines TRBV10-3 with TRBJ1-3; D is uncertain. This receptor was identified in a man aged 30 to 39 with a blood cancer, CMV-positive, and with a related stem cell donor. Sequencing used PBMCs. The CDR3 loop is CAISALNTIYF. Here the CDR3 DNA reads TGTGCCATCAGTGCCTTGAACACCATATATTTT.